These 23 T cell receptor beta chains were sequenced from one sample in a study of control samples from healthy donors and cancer patients. Clones were read by immunoSEQ multiplex PCR, and TCRdb kept only the in-frame ones, dropping some. There are about 150,000 clones in the sample; around 90% occur only once, and around 4.7% lies in the top ten. The sequenced sample consisted of blood. These receptor sequences come from a man aged 25 to 45 in good health.

The chain employs TRBV5-1 and TRBJ2-5, with 12 bases fitting TRBD2. The V gene's germline CDR1 is SGHRS and CDR2 YFSETQ. Trimming cost V 2 bases and J 5 bases; bases outside gene matches: 10. The CDR3 is made up of 17 amino acids. In nucleotides, the CDR3 is TGCGCCAGCAGCTTAGGACTAGCGGGGCACCGGGAGGAGACCCAGTACTTC. It yields the protein CASSLGLAGHREETQYF.

The chain employs TRBV6-1 and TRBJ1-2; no clear D gene. V gave up 3 bases and J gave up 8 bases, with 7 bases separating them. Germline V lookup: CDR1 MNHNS, CDR2 SASEGT. The CDR3 consists of 11 residues. CDR3 nucleotides: TGTGCCAGCAGTGATTGGTTAGGCTACACCTTC. Encoded protein: CASSDWLGYTF.

The chain is built from TRBV10-3 and TRBJ2-2; the match to TRBD1 covers 9 bases. CDR3 length: 14 amino acids. Germline CDR1 and CDR2: ENHRY and SYGVKD. V was pared by 10 bases and J by 4 bases, with 7 bases of the junction left unmatched. The CDR3 DNA reads as TGTGCCAGTAGGACAGGGGCCTCCACCGGGGAGCTGTTTTTT. Translating gives CASRTGASTGELFF.

This clone was recorded only once. This rearrangement joins TRBV6-5 to TRBJ2-7; TRBD1 aligns across 9 bases. Germline CDR1 and CDR2: MNHEY and SVGAGI. The CDR3 runs to 14 residues. V trimming: 6 bases; J trimming: 7 bases; junction bases outside the gene matches: 10. As DNA, the CDR3 is TGTGCCAGCAGAAAGACAGGGGGAAATTCTGAGCAGTACTTC. It codes for CASRKTGGNSEQYF.

This rearrangement joins TRBV6-5 to TRBJ2-7; the match to TRBD2 covers 8 bases. The ends lost 0 bases at V and 0 bases at J; junction bases unmatched: 4. CDR1 and CDR2 (germline): MNHEY, SVGAGI. The CDR3 sequence is 16 residues long. The CDR3 loop is CASSYSRAGASYEQYF. CDR3 nucleotides: TGTGCCAGCAGTTACTCGCGAGCGGGAGCCTCCTACGAGCAGTACTTC.

The V gene is TRBV11-3, the J gene TRBJ2-5; D not resolved. CDR1 is SGHNT and CDR2 is YENEEA in the germline V gene. This CDR3 comprises 17 residues. With 1 base removed from V and 2 bases from J, the gap between germline ends came to 17 bases. The CDR3, as DNA: TGTGCCAGCAGCTTAGTAGTGACGGAATTCGGGCAAGAGACCCAGTACTTC. This gives the protein CASSLVVTEFGQETQYF.

The chain's CDR3 is CASSGVPLNEQFF. The CDR3 nucleotides are TGTGCCAGCAGCGGGGTTCCTCTCAATGAGCAGTTCTTC. The chain joins TRBV5-4 to TRBJ2-1; unclear D gene. The germline V gene has CDR1 SGHNT and CDR2 YYREEE (reference sequence). Deletions cut 4 bases from V and 6 bases from J, with 11 bases between. CDR3 size: 13 residues.

This clone came up once. V is TRBV6-5 and J is TRBJ1-2, with D unclear. This CDR3 is built from 13 residues. Germline assignment: CDR1 MNHEY and CDR2 SVGAGI. Trimming removed 0 bases at V and 6 bases at J, with 8 bases between. This CDR3 is CASSYSNSDGYTF. For the CDR3, the DNA is TGTGCCAGCAGTTACTCGAATTCGGATGGCTACACCTTC.

The CDR3 loop reads CASSQTGTGDEQYF. The CDR3 DNA follows: TGTGCCAGCAGCCAAACCGGGACAGGGGACGAGCAGTACTTC. This chain connects TRBV14 to TRBJ2-7; TRBD1 matches at 10 bases. The V gene end was trimmed by 2 bases and the J gene end by 5 bases; junction bases not matched to a gene: 3. Germline V gene sequence: CDR1 SGHDN, CDR2 FVKESK. This CDR3 spans 14 amino acids.

With regard to this clone: The junction does not match germline at one end; this may be a read error. This chain joins TRBV7-6 and TRBJ1-2, with TRBD1 matching 7 bases. Per germline, CDR1 SGHVS and CDR2 FNYEAQ. This CDR3 spans 13 amino acids. The CDR3 DNA reads TGTGCCAGCAGCTCGGGACAGAACTTTGGCTACACCTTC. This translates into CASSSGQNFGYTF.

V and J are TRBV27 and TRBJ2-1, with D perhaps TRBD2 (6 bases). The CDR3 extends over 16 amino acids. V dropped 6 bases and J dropped 3 bases, with 18 bases sitting between them. Germline V lookup: CDR1 MNHEY, CDR2 SMNVEV (reference sequence). The CDR3 loop reads CASSRQFTGDYNEQFF. CDR3 nucleotide sequence: TGTGCCAGCAGCCGCCAGTTTACGGGGGACTACAATGAGCAGTTCTTC.

CDR3 in amino acids: CASSSVGRGSSYEQYF. CDR3 DNA sequence: TGTGCCAGCAGCTCAGTCGGTAGGGGGAGCTCCTACGAGCAGTACTTC. The V call is TRBV11-2, the J call TRBJ2-7, with D possibly being TRBD1 (6 bases). The germline CDR1 and CDR2 sequences are SGHAT and FQNNGV. V was cut by 4 bases and J by 0 bases, with 16 bases left in between. The CDR3 sequence is 16 residues long.

This chain connects TRBV19 to TRBJ2-3; D call uncertain. The CDR3 spans 14 residues. V gave up 7 bases and J gave up 3 bases, with 14 bases separating them. Germline V CDR1 and CDR2: LNHDA, SQIVND (reference sequence). CDR3 loop: CASNDRAMTDTQYF. For the CDR3, the DNA is TGTGCCAGTAATGACCGCGCGATGACAGATACGCAGTATTTT.

The chain recombines TRBV6-5 with TRBJ1-2, with D maybe TRBD1 (6 bases). The CDR3 is 13 residues long. Trimming cost V 2 bases and J 8 bases, with 12 bases left between them. Germline CDR1 is MNHEY and CDR2 is SVGAGI. The CDR3 region is CASSYEGGRGYTF. The CDR3 DNA sequence: TGTGCCAGCAGTTACGAAGGGGGAAGAGGCTACACCTTC.

This chain joins TRBV3-1 (or the pseudogene TRBV3-2) and TRBJ1-1, with 7 bases matching TRBD1. Germline-derived CDR1 and CDR2 are LGHDT and YNNKEL (reference sequence). The V gene end was trimmed by 7 bases and the J gene end by 1 base; junction bases not matched to a gene: 6. The CDR3 totals 14 residues. The CDR3 reads CASTQDRKNTEAFF. The CDR3 DNA reads as TGTGCCAGCACCCAGGACAGGAAGAACACTGAAGCTTTCTTT.

There are many counts of this clone. This rearrangement joins TRBV6-5 to TRBJ1-2; D uncertain. Trimming removed 3 bases from V and 4 bases from J, with 12 bases in between. Per the germline V gene, CDR1 is MNHEY and CDR2 is SVGAGI. The CDR3 extends over 14 amino acids. The CDR3 protein is CASSYGAELYGYTF. The CDR3 DNA sequence: TGTGCCAGCAGTTATGGTGCCGAGCTCTATGGCTACACCTTC.

The chain uses TRBV12-5 and TRBJ2-2; the D is unclear. Per the germline V gene, CDR1 is LGHNT and CDR2 is FRNRAP. V lost 5 bases, J lost 3 bases, and 10 bases lay in between. The CDR3 runs 14 residues. In nucleotides, the CDR3 is TGTGCTAGTGGTATCGGCGGTTACACCGGGGAGCTGTTTTTT. Translation: CASGIGGYTGELFF. Full variable domain (missing parts from reference TRBV12-5 and TRBJ2-2): DARVTQTPRHKVTEMGQEVTMRCQPILGHNTVFWYRQTMMQGLELLAYFRNRAPLDDSGMPKDRFSAEMPDATLATLKIQPSEPRDSAVYFCASGIGGYTGELFFGEGSRLTVL.

V usage is TRBV9 and J usage is TRBJ2-7; D might be TRBD2 (6 bases). CDR1 and CDR2 from the germline V gene are SGDLS and YYNGEE. Between the trimmed V and J ends, which lost 0 bases and 5 bases, there was a span of 12 bases. This CDR3 has 14 amino acids. The CDR3 sequence: CASSVGGGTHEQYF. The CDR3 DNA is TGTGCCAGCAGCGTAGGAGGAGGGACGCACGAGCAGTACTTC.

This sequence joins TRBV2 and TRBJ1-4; no definite D call. The germline V gene has CDR1 SNHLY and CDR2 FYNNEI. Trimming pared 5 bases from V and 3 bases from J, leaving 10 bases between. There are 14 residues in the CDR3. The CDR3 sequence: CASSFTAPNEKLFF. CDR3 in DNA: TGTGCCAGCAGTTTTACAGCCCCTAATGAAAAACTGTTTTTT.

CDR3 nucleotide sequence: TGTGCCAGCTCACCATCCCAGGGTCATGATACGCAGTATTTT. Its translation is CASSPSQGHDTQYF. The rearrangement uses TRBV18 and TRBJ2-3; maybe TRBD1 (5 bases). Germline values: CDR1 KGHSH, CDR2 LQKENI. The CDR3 totals 14 residues. The V end was cut by 2 bases, the J end by 6 bases, with 12 bases between.

The chain is built from TRBV5-5 and TRBJ2-3; maybe TRBD2 (6 bases). V was pared by 0 bases and J by 2 bases, with 13 bases between. The CDR3 length is 16 residues. Looked up from germline, CDR1 is SGHKS and CDR2 is YYEKEE (reference sequence). CDR3 nucleotides: TGTGCCAGCAGCTTGGTCGTCGGGAGCGTCACAGATACGCAGTATTTT. It yields the protein CASSLVVGSVTDTQYF.

This clone appeared a single time. This chain joins TRBV6-1 and TRBJ1-1; no clear D. V was shortened by 0 bases and J by 5 bases, with 7 bases between the two germline ends. This CDR3 region has 13 residues. Germline CDR1 and CDR2: MNHNS and SASEGT. CDR3 DNA sequence: TGTGCCAGCAGTGAAGCGCTCGGGACTGAAGCTTTCTTT. Its translation: CASSEALGTEAFF.

The chain has TRBV7-3 and TRBJ2-3; no reliable D call. V was shortened by 0 bases and J by 2 bases, with 12 bases between the two germline ends. Germline-derived CDR1 and CDR2 are SGHTA and FQGTGA. There are 16 residues in the CDR3. The CDR3 coding sequence is TGTGCCAGCAGCTTAACGTCGGGCGGCTTCACAGATACGCAGTATTTT. Protein: CASSLTSGGFTDTQYF.